What follows is one TCR beta chain and its context. Other DNA sequences within the sample encode an identical CDR3. Data came from immunoSEQ multiplex PCR; TCRdb stores just in-frame clones and leaves some out. The repertoire consists of fewer than 600,000 clones, with roughly nine tenths occurring once and the leading ten covering around 0.9%. CDR1 is SGHNT and CDR2 is YYREEE in the germline V gene (reference sequence). Trimming took 4 bases from V and 4 from J, leaving 3 bases between them. This CDR3 spans 11 amino acids. This entry is derived from a study of blood T cell repertoires in COVID-19. This TCR was recovered from a man aged 18 to 29 with COVID-19, enrolled during active disease. What was sequenced was peripheral blood. This chain links TRBV5-4 with TRBJ2-1; no clear D gene. The CDR3 sequence is CASSLYNEQFF. In DNA form, the CDR3 reads TGTGCCAGCAGCCTTTACAATGAGCAGTTCTTC.